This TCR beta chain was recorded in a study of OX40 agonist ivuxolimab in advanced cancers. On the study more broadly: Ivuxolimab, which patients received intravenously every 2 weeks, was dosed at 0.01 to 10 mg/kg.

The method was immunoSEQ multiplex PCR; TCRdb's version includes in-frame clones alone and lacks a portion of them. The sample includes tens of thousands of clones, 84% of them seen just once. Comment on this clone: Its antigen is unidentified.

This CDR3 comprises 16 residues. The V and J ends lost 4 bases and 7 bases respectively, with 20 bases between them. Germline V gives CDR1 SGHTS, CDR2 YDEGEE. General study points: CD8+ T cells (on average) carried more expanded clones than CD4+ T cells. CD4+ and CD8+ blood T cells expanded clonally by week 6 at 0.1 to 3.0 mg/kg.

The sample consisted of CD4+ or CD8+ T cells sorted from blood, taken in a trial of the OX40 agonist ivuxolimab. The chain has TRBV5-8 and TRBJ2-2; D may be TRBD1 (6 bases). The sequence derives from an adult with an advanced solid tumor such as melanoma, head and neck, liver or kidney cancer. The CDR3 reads CASSPWGRGSGGELFF. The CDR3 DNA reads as TGTGCCAGCAGCCCATGGGGCAGGGGTTCTGGCGGGGAGCTGTTTTTT.